This TCR beta chain was identified during a study of tumor and adjacent non-tumor tissue in lung cancer. About the study: Samples averaged about 4.2 million productive TCRbeta reads each.

A modified ARM-PCR protocol with three rounds of nested PCR amplified TCRbeta. TCRdb re-derived calls from the multiplex PCR reads in MiXCR, one entry per CDR3 protein. The sample includes 200,000 or so distinct CDR3 sequences, 71% of them seen just once. The CDR3 extends over 14 amino acids. From germline, CDR1 is MNHNY and CDR2 SVGAGI (reference sequence). V shed 5 bases, J shed 9 bases, and the junction held 7 bases outside the gene matches. This sample's RNA came from whole unsorted tissue. There are a few counts of this clonotype. A much larger clone is a single base away; this may be a read error.

Sequenced: lung tumor tissue. The chain carries TRBV6-6 and TRBJ1-6; 7 bases agree with TRBD1. This TCR was sampled from a man in his sixties with non-small cell lung cancer. The CDR3 DNA reads as TGTGCCAGCAGTCATGGGACAGTCGGTTCACCCCTCCACTTT. Protein sequence: CASSHGTVGSPLHF.